This TCR beta chain was obtained from a study of shared clonotypes between healthy human individuals. Deep-level running was used for the assay. Profiled with immunoSEQ multiplex PCR; TCRdb holds only in-frame clones, not every one. The data show about 580,000 clones, with 95% to 98% seen just once and 0.3% held by the top ten. Trimming stripped 4 bases from V and 0 bases from J, with 16 bases between. This CDR3 has 15 residues. Looked up from germline, CDR1 is SQVTM and CDR2 is ANQGSEA. On this clone itself: Its antigen is as yet unknown.

It was CD45RO-negative cells, positively selected for CCR7, that made up naive CD8 cells, with terminally differentiated effector memory CD45RA+ cells excluded. General observations from the study: Depth of sequencing was expected to influence donor clonotype sharing.

V is TRBV29-1 and J is TRBJ2-7; TRBD1 or TRBD2 may be the D gene (5 bases each). The clonotype originates from a young man in good health. What was sequenced was naive CD8+ T cells sorted from blood. The CDR3 here is CSVVPLGENSYEQYF. Here the CDR3 DNA reads TGCAGCGTTGTACCCTTAGGGGAGAACTCCTACGAGCAGTACTTC.